Listed below are T cell receptor beta chains from one sample, sequenced in a study of radiotherapy plus CTLA-4 blockade in lung cancer. Clones were sequenced by immunoSEQ multiplex PCR, and TCRdb holds only the in-frame ones, with some missing. The table lists about 43,000 clones, roughly 67% of them singletons, with roughly 25% in the top ten. The sequences come from peripheral blood, collected from a patient treated with radiotherapy plus ipilimumab. These receptors all stem from a human donor with non-small cell lung cancer who had a partial response to radiotherapy plus ipilimumab. Both conserved end residues are part of each CDR3. The D gene is left open where the match is weak. Some rows mark clone size as missing; the rest say once, few, many or name a class of expanded clone.

clone_size	cdr3_length	j_call	v_call	d_call	cdr3_nt	cdr3_aa
NA	16	TRBJ2-1	TRBV6-6	TRBD1	TGTGCCAGCAGCACCCCGGGACAGGGGAGATACAATGAGCAGTTCTTC	CASSTPGQGRYNEQFF
NA	14	TRBJ1-2	TRBV10-2	NA	TGTGCCAGCAGTACCCTTGGGAGGGACTATGGCTACACCTTC	CASSTLGRDYGYTF
many	16	TRBJ1-5	TRBV19	TRBD1	TGTGCCAGTAGTCGGCGGGACAGGGGAGGCAATCAGCCCCAGCATTTT	CASSRRDRGGNQPQHF
NA	15	TRBJ1-1	TRBV15	TRBD1	TGTGCCACCAGCAGAAGGGACAGGGGGTACACTGAAGCTTTCTTT	CATSRRDRGYTEAFF
few	12	TRBJ2-7	TRBV29-1	NA	TGCAGCGTTGCGACCGGGACTTCCGAGCAGTACTTC	CSVATGTSEQYF
NA	14	TRBJ2-7	TRBV5-6	NA	TGTGCCAGCAGCTTGGTGGCTAGCGACTACGAGCAGTACTTC	CASSLVASDYEQYF
NA	17	TRBJ2-7	TRBV4-2	TRBD1	TGTGCCAGCAGCTTTCGCAACGCGGGACAGGACTCCTACGAGCAGTACTTC	CASSFRNAGQDSYEQYF
NA	14	TRBJ2-3	TRBV4-2	NA	TGTGCCAGCAGCCAAGAGCGGGATGGGATTACGCAGTATTTT	CASSQERDGITQYF
NA	15	TRBJ1-5	TRBV5-6	NA	TGTGCCAGCAGTGCCGGGACACATTACAATCAGCCCCAGCATTTT	CASSAGTHYNQPQHF
NA	11	TRBJ1-1	TRBV6-1	NA	TGTGCCAGCAGGAGGACAGTTGAAGCTTTCTTT	CASRRTVEAFF
NA	17	TRBJ2-7	TRBV5-1	NA	TGCGCCGGCAGCTTGGCCGGGAGACCTGGATACTTCTACGAGCAGTACTTC	CAGSLAGRPGYFYEQYF
few	13	TRBJ1-1	TRBV27	NA	TGTGCCAGCGCCGGCCTAGGCTTCACTGAAGCTTTCTTT	CASAGLGFTEAFF
NA	14	TRBJ2-1	TRBV7-9	TRBD2	TGTGCCAGCAGCTGGACTAGCGGCCCCAATGAGCAGTTCTTC	CASSWTSGPNEQFF
NA	13	TRBJ2-1	TRBV6-4	TRBD1	TGTGCCAGCAGTGACTCGAGTTCAGGGGGGCAGTTCTTC	CASSDSSSGGQFF
NA	13	TRBJ2-1	TRBV5-1	NA	TGCGCCAGCAGCTTGACGAGCGCCAATGAGCAGTTCTTC	CASSLTSANEQFF
NA	15	TRBJ1-6	TRBV7-2	NA	TGTGCCAGCAGCTTAGCTATCGGGCAGGAGGCACCCCTCCACTTT	CASSLAIGQEAPLHF
few	14	TRBJ2-3	TRBV19	NA	TGTGCCAGCCAGGACTTATCCCACACAGATACGCAGTATTTT	CASQDLSHTDTQYF
NA	11	TRBJ1-1	TRBV19	NA	TGTGCCAGTAGTATACAGGGATCGGCTTTCTTT	CASSIQGSAFF
NA	13	TRBJ1-1	TRBV5-1	TRBD1	TGCGCCAGCAGCTTGGCCGGGGGACAGGGGGCTTTCTTT	CASSLAGGQGAFF
NA	11	TRBJ2-7	TRBV7-2	NA	TGTGCCAGCAGGGGGGGCTACGAGCAGTACTTC	CASRGGYEQYF
NA	15	TRBJ1-5	TRBV4-1	TRBD1	TGCGCCAGCAGCCTGGACAGGGGGTACAATCAGCCCCAGCATTTT	CASSLDRGYNQPQHF
few	15	TRBJ1-2	TRBV6-1	TRBD1	TGTGCCAGCAGTGAACGACAGGGGATTAACTATGGCTACACCTTC	CASSERQGINYGYTF
NA	14	TRBJ1-1	TRBV10-3	TRBD1	TGTGCCATCAGTGCCCAGCAGGGGGGATCTGAAGCTTTCTTT	CAISAQQGGSEAFF
NA	18	TRBJ2-3	TRBV18	TRBD1	TGTGCCAGCTCCGCCGAAATACCGGGACAGGGATTCACAGATACGCAGTATTTT	CASSAEIPGQGFTDTQYF
NA	13	TRBJ1-2	TRBV5-4	TRBD1	TGTGCCAGCAGCTCGGGACAGAGCTATGGCTACACCTTC	CASSSGQSYGYTF
few	14	TRBJ2-1	TRBV9	TRBD1	TGTGCCAGCGCCCATCGGGACAGTTACAATGAGCAGTTCTTC	CASAHRDSYNEQFF
many	13	TRBJ1-2	TRBV2	TRBD1	TGTGCCAGGACAGGGGGTTCAGGGTATGGCTACACCTTC	CARTGGSGYGYTF
NA	14	TRBJ1-1	TRBV6-5	NA	TGTGCCAGCAGATCCACAGGACGGATCGGTGAAGCTTTCTTT	CASRSTGRIGEAFF